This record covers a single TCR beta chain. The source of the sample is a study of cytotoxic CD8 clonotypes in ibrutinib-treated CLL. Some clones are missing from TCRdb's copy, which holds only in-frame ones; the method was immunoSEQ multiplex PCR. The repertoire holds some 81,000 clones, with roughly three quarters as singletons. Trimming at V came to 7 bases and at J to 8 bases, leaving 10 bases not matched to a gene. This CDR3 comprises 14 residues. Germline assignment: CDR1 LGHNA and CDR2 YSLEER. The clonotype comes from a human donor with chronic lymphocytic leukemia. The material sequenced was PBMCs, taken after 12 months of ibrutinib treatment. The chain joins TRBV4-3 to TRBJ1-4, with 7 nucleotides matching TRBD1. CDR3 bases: TGCGCCAGCACCGCGACAGGGAGAGGCGAAAAACTGTTTTTT. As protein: CASTATGRGEKLFF.